This T cell receptor (beta chain) was identified during a study of sequential checkpoint blockade in melanoma. Study overall: First-line arms were nivolumab then ipilimumab, or the reverse, randomized 1:1. Both treatment sequences were followed by maintenance nivolumab.

Treatment denoted: randomized to nivolumab then ipilimumab (arm A) or the reverse (arm B). None of the patients previously received DNA-damaging chemotherapy. From thawed PBMCs, live CD3+CD8+ cells negative for CD19 and CD56 were sorted. Some clones are missing from TCRdb's copy, which holds only in-frame ones; the method was immunoSEQ multiplex PCR. Found here are about 40,000 clones, around 86% of them singletons; the top ten hold 9.5% to 15%. CDR1 is SGHAT and CDR2 is FQDESV in the germline V gene (reference sequence). There are 15 residues in the CDR3. With 4 bases clipped from V and 0 bases from J, the junction kept 5 bases outside the gene matches.

The source was CD8+ T cells sorted from blood (inferred from file names), collected from a patient given nivolumab and ipilimumab in sequence. This receptor was taken from a human donor with melanoma. The chain has TRBV11-1 and TRBJ2-7, with 8 nucleotides matching TRBD1. CDR3 DNA: TGTGCCAGCAGCTCCGGGACAGGCCTCTCCTACGAGCAGTACTTC. Translation gives CASSSGTGLSYEQYF.